This T cell receptor (beta chain) was identified during a study of breast tumors, draining lymph nodes, adjacent tissues. This CDR3 region has 18 residues. J gave up 0 bases and V 6 bases, and 8 bases lay outside the gene matches. From germline, CDR1 is MNHEY and CDR2 SVGEGT. This clonotype has ten or more counts. TCRdb re-analysed the multiplex PCR reads in MiXCR, keeping a single row per CDR3 protein. There are about 60,000 distinct CDR3 sequences in the sample; approximately 57% occur only once, and about 19% lies in the top ten. The sequenced sample consisted of breast tumor tissue. V and J are TRBV6-2 or TRBV6-3 and TRBJ2-3, with 14 bases lining up with TRBD2. This TCR was recovered from a female donor with breast cancer. Some clones in this sample may be carry-over from other donors' samples. The CDR3 loop reads CASRLSGTSGSSTDTQYF. The CDR3 DNA reads TGTGCCAGCAGACTCTCCGGGACTAGCGGGAGTAGCACAGATACGCAGTATTTT.